The T cell receptor beta chain described here comes from a study of T-cell reconstitution after alpha-beta-depleted transplantation in children. In its sample, this clonotype was seen a few times. V was clipped by 8 bases and J by 3 bases, with 10 bases between them. The CDR3 is 13 amino acids. From germline, CDR1 is SNHLY and CDR2 FYNNEI. As it was prepared, the TCRbeta library received unique molecular identifiers. TCRdb re-called the PCR reads through MiXCR, storing one row per CDR3 protein. This sample yields some 590,000 distinct CDR3 sequences, of which 10% are seen a single time; roughly 3.9% belongs to the top ten.

The chain recombines TRBV2 with TRBJ1-4; perhaps TRBD1 as D (6 bases). This sample comprised PBMCs from the stem cell graft donor, obtained from the stem cell graft. The TCR comes from a human donor who donated a stem cell graft to a child with acute myeloid leukemia. For the CDR3, the DNA is TGTGCCAGCTTCGGGGGCGCTAATGAAAAACTGTTTTTT. This codes for CASFGGANEKLFF. The variable domain in full, with the rest retrieved from reference TRBV2 and TRBJ1-4, is EPEVTQTPSHQVTQMGQEVILRCVPISNHLYFYWYRQILGQKVEFLVSFYNNEISEKSEIFDDQFSVERPDGSNFTLKIRSTKLEDSAMYFCASFGGANEKLFFGSGTQLSVL.